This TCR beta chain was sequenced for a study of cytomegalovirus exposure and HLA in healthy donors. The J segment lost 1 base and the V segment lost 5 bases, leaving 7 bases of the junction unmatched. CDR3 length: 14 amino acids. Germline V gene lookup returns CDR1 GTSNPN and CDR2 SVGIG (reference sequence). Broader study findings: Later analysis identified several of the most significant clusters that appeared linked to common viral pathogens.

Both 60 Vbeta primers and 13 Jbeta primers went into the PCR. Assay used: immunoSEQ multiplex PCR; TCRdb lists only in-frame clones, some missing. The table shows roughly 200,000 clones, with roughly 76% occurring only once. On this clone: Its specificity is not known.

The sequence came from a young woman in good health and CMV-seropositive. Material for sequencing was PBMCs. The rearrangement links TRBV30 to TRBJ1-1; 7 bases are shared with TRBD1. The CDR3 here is CAWAQGWSNTEAFF. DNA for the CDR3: TGTGCCTGGGCACAGGGGTGGTCGAACACTGAAGCTTTCTTT. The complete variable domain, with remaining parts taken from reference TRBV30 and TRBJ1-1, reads SQTIHQWPATLVQPVGSPLSLECTVEGTSNPNLYWYRQAAGRGLQLLFYSVGIGQISSEVPQNLSASRPQDRQFILSSKKLLLSDSGFYLCAWAQGWSNTEAFFGQGTRLTVV.